This entry features one T cell receptor beta chain sequence. Its antigen is still unknown. These data are taken from a study of T-cell reconstitution after alpha-beta-depleted transplantation in children. Study outcomes and limitations: Reported findings indicate that, about two months after transplant, alpha-beta T cells came from several hundred expanded clones, which were derived from non-depleted graft cells. After one year, T-cell counts and TCRbeta diversity mostly came from new T cells. The study traced high day-60 TCRbeta diversity in some patients to surviving recipient T cells and thymic progenitors.

For TCRbeta, the library was prepared with unique molecular identifiers. MiXCR was run by TCRdb on the PCR reads, yielding one entry per CDR3 protein. The sample has over 200,000 distinct CDR3 sequences, roughly 9.1% seen once. V dropped 4 bases and J dropped 0 bases, with 16 bases sitting between them. The CDR3 length is 16 residues. The V and J genes are TRBV12-3 or TRBV12-4 and TRBJ2-7; D may match TRBD1 or TRBD2 (5 bases each). Source: PBMCs, mostly from graft donor cells, taken 360 days after TCRalphabeta/CD19-depleted stem cell transplant. This receptor was identified in a male patient aged 2-15 years who had a stem cell transplant for acute myeloid leukemia, so the T cells may come from the graft donor. The CDR3 region has the DNA TGTGCCAGCAGTTCGAAGGGACGGAGGAGCTCCTACGAGCAGTACTTC. Its protein is CASSSKGRRSSYEQYF.